The rows below give T cell receptor beta chains drawn from one sample of a study of neurological immune-mediated disorders. MiXCR, run by TCRdb on the 5' RACE reads, gives a single entry per CDR3 protein. The sample comprises over 90,000 distinct CDR3 sequences, 9.5% to 14% of which are singletons, and under 4% rests with the top ten. Sequences were obtained from PBMCs. The receptors stem from a female donor with HTLV-1-associated myelopathy (HAM/TSP). Each CDR3 is given without its conserved first and last residue.

V	CDR3
TRBV5-1	ASSRGAGGPRDTQY
TRBV3-1	ASSQGGRGSYEQY
TRBV9	ASSVGGTATNEKLF
TRBV4-1	ASSQERHSSYEQY
TRBV3-1	ASSQGGPRGNTGELF
TRBV28	ATQEGSGGHLSKLYEQY
TRBV11-1	ASSESGGLKIGQF
TRBV28	ASSLFGELF
TRBV2	ASSLLGTGELF
TRBV7-3	ASSLIYNTGELF
TRBV6-5	ASRPGLAGDRTGELF
TRBV5-8	ASSSTGSHFLTEAF
TRBV7-3	ASSSGGWGPDTQY
TRBV10-3	ATQRSQGLAGEETQY
TRBV20-1	SAGGPGAQNTEAF
TRBV9	ASSVGGTTLFEQY
TRBV20-1	SATTAGKVADTQY
TRBV7-9	ASSLEGLTNEKLF
TRBV5-1	ASSLADRGLGIQY
TRBV20-1	SATTAYAGSLRTEAF
TRBV20-1	SARDQRGAPRQY
TRBV5-1	ATSLALGQAENLF
TRBV5-6	ASSLVGQNTGELF
TRBV20-1	SGQGAPSEAF
TRBV4-2	ASSRGPDGELF
TRBV5-1	ASRPQGALNTGELF
TRBV20-1	SANPPAGGEGETQY
TRBV5-1	ASSLDEKLGQGGQTEAF
TRBV3-1	ASSQETGVYEQY
TRBV9	ASSSGGWDTEAF
TRBV10-2	ASRAGDHEQY
TRBV28	ASTGGPWGNQPQH
TRBV20-1	SARETTSGGIRDTQY
TRBV28	ASSLLTPPSATQY
TRBV12-3/TRBV12-4	ASSTGEGQGNTGELF
TRBV27	ASSLNRGPNTGELF
TRBV5-1	ASSPRDPGGETQY
TRBV5-1	ASSQGSGVYEQY
TRBV20-1	SASVREGSRYGYT
TRBV12-3/TRBV12-4	ASSLEQGGQPQH
TRBV12-3/TRBV12-4	ASSPPHSLRGGGDTQY
TRBV7-9	ASPPDRVGPGELF
TRBV28	ASSLYRTGRSSYEQY
TRBV5-5	ASSLGTSRETQY
TRBV5-8	ASTSPDRSSYNEQF
TRBV12-3/TRBV12-4	ASNQGENQPQH
TRBV3-1	ASTGQGYDQY
TRBV29-1	SVDTGPWTEAF
TRBV5-5	ASSLAPRADEQY
TRBV6-2/TRBV6-3	ASRLAGVFTDTQY
TRBV20-1	SARDGGGRTDTQY
TRBV7-3	ASSLTGGETNYGYT
TRBV20-1	SASMGGNQPQH
TRBV12-3/TRBV12-4	ASTPGQGFYEQY
TRBV5-1	ASSLAGRQPQH
TRBV12-5	AIDSLAKNIQY
TRBV20-1	SALILGGTTYNSPLH
TRBV20-1	SGQNRDNHEQY
TRBV5-1	ASRLAGRTDTQY
TRBV11-1	ASSLNEDEQY